The 24 T cell receptor beta chains presented below share a single source sample, sequenced in a study of cytomegalovirus exposure and HLA in healthy donors. Assay used: immunoSEQ multiplex PCR; TCRdb lists only in-frame clones, some missing. The data hold 120,000 or so clones, with 89% observed a single time. The source material was PBMCs. The receptor source for this set is a young woman in good health and CMV-seronegative.

The chain recombines TRBV11-3 with TRBJ2-1; TRBD2 matches at 8 bases. The CDR3 has 16 amino acids. V dropped 5 bases and J dropped 7; count of bases not matched to a gene: 13. In germline, CDR1 is SGHNT, CDR2 YENEEA. This chain's CDR3 is CASSLRTEAGVNEQFF. The CDR3 coding sequence is TGTGCCAGCAGCCTGCGGACGGAAGCGGGGGTGAATGAGCAGTTCTTC.

This rearrangement joins TRBV27 to TRBJ2-7; 8 nucleotides match TRBD2. V lost 6 bases to trimming and J lost 0 bases; unmatched junction nucleotides: 7. The CDR3 length is 15 residues. CDR1 and CDR2 from the germline V gene are MNHEY and SMNVEV (reference sequence). The CDR3 sequence is CASSRAGAISYEQYF. The CDR3 bases are TGTGCCAGCAGCCGAGCGGGAGCCATCTCCTACGAGCAGTACTTC.

The chain uses TRBV6-5 and TRBJ2-5; 8 bases agree with TRBD1. Germline V CDR1 and CDR2: MNHEY, SVGAGI. The V and J ends lost 6 bases and 4 bases, in that order; junction bases with no gene match: 7. This CDR3 comprises 14 residues. CDR3 sequence (DNA): TGTGCCAGCAGACGAGGACAGGGAACAGAGACCCAGTACTTC. Translation: CASRRGQGTETQYF.

The V call is TRBV5-6, the J call TRBJ1-2, with 7 bases lining up with TRBD1. Germline CDR1 is SGHDT and CDR2 is YYEEEE. J gave up 5 bases and V 2 bases, and 0 bases lay outside the gene matches. This CDR3 spans 12 amino acids. CDR3 sequence: CASSLQGYGYTF. The CDR3 nucleotides read TGTGCCAGCAGCTTACAGGGGTATGGCTACACCTTC.

The genes are TRBV5-4 and TRBJ2-3, with D possibly TRBD2 on 5 matching bases. Germline CDR1 is SGHNT and CDR2 is YYREEE (reference sequence). V lost 3 bases and J 6 bases, leaving 23 bases between the germline ends. This CDR3 contains 17 residues. CDR3 residues: CASSYLTVARLTDTQYF. The CDR3, as DNA: TGTGCCAGCAGCTACCTTACCGTAGCGAGACTCACCGATACGCAGTATTTT.

V usage is TRBV5-1 and J usage is TRBJ2-5; D is possibly TRBD1 (6 bases). Germline V gene sequence: CDR1 SGHRS, CDR2 YFSETQ. The CDR3 totals 15 residues. Trimming removed 2 bases at V and 2 bases at J, with 13 bases between. The CDR3 loop reads CASSFQGQGQETQYF. The CDR3 region has the DNA TGCGCCAGCAGCTTCCAGGGGCAAGGTCAAGAGACCCAGTACTTC.

This chain connects TRBV28 to TRBJ2-7; TRBD1 is a possible D gene (6 bases). Deletions cut 3 bases from V and 2 bases from J, with 11 bases between. CDR1 is MDHEN and CDR2 is SYDVKM in the germline V gene. This CDR3 has 14 residues. The CDR3 nucleotides read TGTGCCAGCAGTTTTGGGGCAGGGGCCTACGAGCAGTACTTC. Translation gives CASSFGAGAYEQYF.

The chain joins TRBV11-2 to TRBJ2-2; TRBD2 matches 8 bases. The CDR3 is 15 amino acids. CDR1 is SGHAT, CDR2 FQNNGV, per germline. V shed 3 bases and J 6 bases; nucleotides not matched to a gene: 6. The CDR3 DNA is TGTGCCAGCAGCTTTACCGGGGGGGCCTCCGGGGAGCTGTTTTTT. Translating gives CASSFTGGASGELFF.

V gene TRBV10-1 combines with J gene TRBJ2-1, with TRBD2 matching over 9 bases. Germline CDR1 and CDR2: WNHNN and SYGVQD (reference sequence). Trimming cost V 2 bases and J 7 bases; bases outside gene matches: 6. The CDR3 covers 15 residues. CDR3 in amino acids: CASSETSGLFNEQFF. As DNA, the CDR3 is TGCGCCAGCAGTGAGACTAGCGGGTTGTTTAATGAGCAGTTCTTC.

This clone was seen a few times. The V and J genes are TRBV30 and TRBJ2-7; weak D call: TRBD2 (5 bases). The germline CDR1 and CDR2 sequences are GTSNPN and SVGIG (reference sequence). Trimming took 3 bases from V and 2 from J, leaving 14 bases between them. The CDR3 is 14 residues long. CDR3 amino acids: CAWSEGLGTYEQYV. In nucleotides, the CDR3 is TGTGCCTGGAGCGAAGGACTGGGAACCTACGAGCAGTACGTC.

The V and J genes are TRBV7-2 and TRBJ2-5, with D tentatively TRBD1 (5 bases). V was cut by 5 bases and J by 2 bases, with 12 bases left in between. From germline, CDR1 is SGHTA and CDR2 FQGNSA. This CDR3 has 14 amino acids. The CDR3 coding sequence is TGTGCCAGCAGCCCAAGGGGCCGGCAAGAGACCCAGTACTTC. Protein: CASSPRGRQETQYF.

The chain recombines TRBV7-9 with TRBJ2-1; D might be TRBD2 (6 bases). The CDR3 length is 15 residues. In germline, CDR1 is SEHNR, CDR2 FQNEAQ (reference sequence). V lost 2 bases, J lost 7 bases, and 15 bases lay in between. CDR3 in amino acids: CASSLLASVNNEQFF. DNA for the CDR3: TGTGCCAGCAGCTTACTTGCTAGCGTGAATAATGAGCAGTTCTTC.

The CDR3 region has the DNA TGTGCCAGCCCTCACACTAGCGGATATCACGAGCAGTACGTC. Residues: CASPHTSGYHEQYV. The chain joins TRBV6-5 to TRBJ2-7; TRBD2 agrees at 8 bases. Germline assignment: CDR1 MNHEY and CDR2 SVGAGI. J was trimmed by 5 bases and V by 8 bases; bases with no gene match: 11. The CDR3 contains 14 residues.

The chain has TRBV14 and TRBJ2-2; 12 bases map to TRBD2. Germline V gene lookup returns CDR1 SGHDN and CDR2 FVKESK. V lost 1 base to trimming and J lost 7 bases; unmatched junction nucleotides: 10. This CDR3 contains 18 residues. Written as DNA, the CDR3 is TGTGCCAGCAGCCAAGCTCTCCTAGCGGGGGGGCGAGGCGGGGAGCTGTTTTTT. The encoded protein is CASSQALLAGGRGGELFF.

This chain uses TRBV14 with TRBJ2-7; 11 bases align to TRBD2. The CDR3 consists of 16 residues. Germline CDR1 SGHDN, CDR2 FVKESK. Trimming took 1 base from V and 4 from J; bases not matched to a gene: 6. CDR3 coding DNA: TGTGCCAGCAGCCAAGTATTTAGCGGGAGGGGATACGAGCAGTACTTC. Translating it yields CASSQVFSGRGYEQYF.

The genes are TRBV27 and TRBJ2-1; the D gene is possibly TRBD1 (5 bases). The CDR3 runs 13 residues. The germline CDR1 and CDR2 sequences are MNHEY and SMNVEV (reference sequence). Trimming shortened V by 4 bases and J by 4 bases, and 8 bases separated the two germline ends. The CDR3 nucleotides read TGTGCCAGCAGTTCCACAGGATACAATGAGCAGTTCTTC. This codes for CASSSTGYNEQFF.

The chain is built from TRBV11-3 and TRBJ2-6; 11 positions match TRBD1. Germline loops: CDR1 SGHNT, CDR2 YENEEA. The CDR3 loop spans 17 amino acids. V lost 5 bases and J lost 1; bases outside the gene matches: 4. CDR3 nucleotide sequence: TGTGCCAGCAGCCAAGGACAGGGGGCTTCTGGGGCCAACGTCCTGACTTTC. It codes for CASSQGQGASGANVLTF.

V usage is TRBV30 and J usage is TRBJ2-1; 9 bases line up with TRBD1. V lost 5 bases to trimming and J lost 8 bases; unmatched junction nucleotides: 10. Germline V gene sequence: CDR1 GTSNPN, CDR2 SVGIG (reference sequence). The CDR3 is made up of 14 amino acids. The chain's CDR3 is CAWHPGTGNYEQFF. In nucleotides, the CDR3 is TGTGCCTGGCACCCCGGGACAGGGAATTATGAGCAGTTCTTC. The full variable domain, its missing parts supplied by reference TRBV30 and TRBJ2-1, is SQTIHQWPATLVQPVGSPLSLECTVEGTSNPNLYWYRQAAGRGLQLLFYSVGIGQISSEVPQNLSASRPQDRQFILSSKKLLLSDSGFYLCAWHPGTGNYEQFFGPGTRLTVL.

This chain joins TRBV19 and TRBJ1-1; possibly TRBD1 for D (6 bases). Germline V CDR1 and CDR2: LNHDA, SQIVND (reference sequence). The CDR3 is 13 amino acids. V lost 8 bases and J lost 5, with 15 bases in between. CDR3 nucleotide sequence: TGTGCCAGTGTATACAGGGTAGGGACTGAAGCTTTCTTT. Translation: CASVYRVGTEAFF.

The J gene is TRBJ2-1, the V gene TRBV11-3; TRBD2 is a possible D gene (5 bases). Trimming removed 2 bases at V and 0 bases at J, with 11 bases between. The CDR3 loop spans 16 amino acids. Germline values: CDR1 SGHNT, CDR2 YENEEA. For the CDR3, the DNA is TGTGCCAGCAGCTTATCATCGGGGAGCTCCTACAATGAGCAGTTCTTC. This sequence encodes CASSLSSGSSYNEQFF.

J is TRBJ2-1 and V is TRBV30; possible D gene TRBD2, 6 bases. Germline-derived CDR1 and CDR2 are GTSNPN and SVGIG (reference sequence). The CDR3 has 16 residues. Between the trimmed V and J ends, which lost 3 bases and 0 bases, there was a span of 15 bases. CDR3 sequence: CAWSWTIGDSYNEQFF. DNA of the CDR3: TGTGCCTGGAGCTGGACTATCGGAGACTCCTACAATGAGCAGTTCTTC.

The J gene is TRBJ1-2, the V gene TRBV15, with TRBD1 matching 12 bases. The ends lost 0 bases at V and 8 bases at J; junction bases unmatched: 10. The germline V gene has CDR1 LNHNV and CDR2 YYDKDF (reference sequence). This CDR3 has 17 amino acids. This CDR3 is CATSRDYFSGQGAGYTF. The DNA for the CDR3 is TGTGCCACCAGCAGAGATTACTTCTCGGGACAGGGGGCCGGCTACACCTTC.

The chain uses TRBV28 and TRBJ1-5; no reliable D call. Trimming left V 5 bases short and J 4 bases short, with 9 bases between. This CDR3 comprises 13 residues. The germline gives CDR1 MDHEN, CDR2 SYDVKM. The CDR3 DNA reads TGTGCCAGCAGTAAACAGTTTAATCAGCCCCAGCATTTT. This gives the protein CASSKQFNQPQHF.

The rearrangement uses TRBV11-2 and TRBJ2-7, with TRBD1 matching over 9 bases. Germline CDR1 is SGHAT and CDR2 is FQNNGV. Unmatched junction bases numbered 13, after V lost 5 bases and J lost 5 bases. The CDR3 contains 16 residues. CDR3 amino acids: CASSRNTGGSLDEQYF. Here the CDR3 DNA reads TGTGCCAGCAGCCGGAATACAGGGGGCTCGCTCGACGAGCAGTACTTC.